This TCR beta chain was captured in a study of cytomegalovirus exposure and HLA in healthy donors. About the research overall: In an earlier analysis, 90 million to 130 million unique TCR beta sequences were found from 150 million to 200 million T cells.

Looked up from germline, CDR1 is SGHRS and CDR2 is YFSETQ. CDR3 size: 16 residues. Trimming removed 4 bases from V and 5 bases from J; junction bases left unmatched: 12. The donors (healthy individuals) were bone marrow donors. The PCR ran on 60 Vbeta and 13 Jbeta primers. Data came from immunoSEQ multiplex PCR; TCRdb stores just in-frame clones and leaves some out. The data hold around 160,000 clones, with around 80% observed a single time. Whole-study findings and limits: Later on, a genetic analysis was performed. It linked a missense variant in DCLRE1C with V- and J-gene trimming of TCR beta. It was only CMV serostatus that was available as immune exposure information.

This clone was detected only a few times. Its antigen remains unidentified. The sequence was collected from a woman aged 40 to 49 in good health and CMV-seronegative. Sample: PBMCs. The chain has TRBV5-1 and TRBJ2-5, with TRBD2 matching 9 bases. The CDR3 spells CASSLEGREGHETQYF. DNA for the CDR3: TGCGCCAGCAGCCTGGAGGGGCGGGAGGGCCATGAGACCCAGTACTTC.